This TCR beta chain was obtained from a study of cytomegalovirus exposure and HLA in healthy donors. Primers: 60 Vbeta forward and 13 Jbeta reverse. As processed by the authors: In a later analysis, the count reached 76 million or so unique TCR beta chains, with 9 million to 11 million shared. Only in-frame clones appear in the TCRdb table, and some are missing; sequencing was by immunoSEQ multiplex PCR. V and J calls plus clone size are reproduced from that table; the DNA served to infer D and trimming. The data hold 220,000 or so clones, with approximately 70% observed a single time. Germline CDR1 reads GTSNPN; CDR2 reads SVGIG (reference sequence). The length of the CDR3 is 13 residues. The V end was cut by 7 bases, the J end by 2 bases, with 12 bases between.

Material for sequencing was PBMCs. The rearrangement joins TRBV30 to TRBJ2-1; TRBD2 might be the D (5 bases). The receptor's source is a woman aged 30 to 39 in good health and CMV-seronegative. The CDR3 reads CASQTGTYNEQFF. Written as DNA, the CDR3 is TGTGCCTCCCAAACGGGAACCTACAATGAGCAGTTCTTC. The whole variable domain, filled in from reference TRBV30 and TRBJ2-1, reads SQTIHQWPATLVQPVGSPLSLECTVEGTSNPNLYWYRQAAGRGLQLLFYSVGIGQISSEVPQNLSASRPQDRQFILSSKKLLLSDSGFYLCASQTGTYNEQFFGPGTRLTVL.